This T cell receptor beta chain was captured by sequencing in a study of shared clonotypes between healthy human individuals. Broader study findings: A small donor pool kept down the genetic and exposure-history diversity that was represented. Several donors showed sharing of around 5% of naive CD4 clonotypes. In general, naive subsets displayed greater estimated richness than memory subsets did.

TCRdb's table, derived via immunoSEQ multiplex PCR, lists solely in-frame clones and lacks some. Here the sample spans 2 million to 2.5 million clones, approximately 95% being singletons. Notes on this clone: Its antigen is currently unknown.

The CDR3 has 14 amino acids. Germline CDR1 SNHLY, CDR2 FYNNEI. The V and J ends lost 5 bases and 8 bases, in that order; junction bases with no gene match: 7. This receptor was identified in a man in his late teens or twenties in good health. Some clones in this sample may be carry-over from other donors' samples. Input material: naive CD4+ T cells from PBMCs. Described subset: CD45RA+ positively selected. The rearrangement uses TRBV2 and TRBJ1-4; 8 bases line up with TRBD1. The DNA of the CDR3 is TGTGCCAGCAGTACTCAGGGGGCTAGCGAAAAACTGTTTTTT. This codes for CASSTQGASEKLFF.